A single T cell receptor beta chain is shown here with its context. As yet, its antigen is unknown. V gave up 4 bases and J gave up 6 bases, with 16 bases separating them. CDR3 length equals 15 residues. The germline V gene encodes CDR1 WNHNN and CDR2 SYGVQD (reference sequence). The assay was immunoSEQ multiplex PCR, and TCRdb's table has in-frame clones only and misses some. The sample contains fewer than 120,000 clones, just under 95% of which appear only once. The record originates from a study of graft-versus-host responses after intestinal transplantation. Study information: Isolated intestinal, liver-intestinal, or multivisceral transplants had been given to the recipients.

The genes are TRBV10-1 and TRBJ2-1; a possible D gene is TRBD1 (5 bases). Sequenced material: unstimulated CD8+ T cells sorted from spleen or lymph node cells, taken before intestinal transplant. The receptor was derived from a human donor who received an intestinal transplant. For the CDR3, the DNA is TGCGCCAGCAGTGCGTCAGGGATGGGTAGCAATGAGCAGTTCTTC. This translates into CASSASGMGSNEQFF.